This is a list of T cell receptor beta chains from one sample in a study of T-cell reconstitution after alpha-beta-depleted transplantation in children. TCRdb itself ran the PCR reads through MiXCR, one entry per CDR3 protein. Among some 830,000 distinct CDR3 sequences, about 15% were seen once, and the ten largest hold just under 5%. The sample consisted of PBMCs, mostly from graft donor cells, taken 360 days after TCRalphabeta/CD19-depleted stem cell transplant. The receptors were sampled from a male patient aged 10-17 years who had a stem cell transplant for acute lymphoblastic leukemia, so the T cells may come from the graft donor. The CDR3 runs from the conserved cysteine through the conserved F or W. A D gene is named only where the DNA matches it firmly. Clone size appears in some rows only: once, few, many, or a class for an expanded clone.

V	D	size	J	CDR3	DNA
TRBV5-5	TRBD2	few	TRBJ2-2	CASSLDPGTSGSAGELFF	TGTGCCAGCAGCTTGGATCCCGGGACTAGCGGGAGCGCCGGGGAGCTGTTTTTT
TRBV27	-	-	TRBJ2-3	CASSLVLARDTQYF	TGTGCCAGCAGTTTAGTATTAGCGAGGGATACGCAGTATTTT
TRBV2	TRBD2	many	TRBJ2-1	CASSRNGLASQFF	TGTGCCAGCAGTAGGAACGGACTAGCTTCGCAGTTCTTC
TRBV27	-	-	TRBJ1-2	CASSPLFSGALAYGYTF	TGTGCCAGCAGTCCCCTTTTTAGCGGGGCACTGGCCTATGGCTACACCTTC
TRBV15	-	-	TRBJ2-2	CATMPQERANTGELFF	TGTGCCACCATGCCCCAAGAACGCGCGAACACCGGGGAGCTGTTTTTT
TRBV11-2	TRBD2	few	TRBJ2-2	CASRSLIAGKTGELFF	TGTGCCAGCAGGTCCCTTATAGCGGGAAAGACCGGGGAGCTGTTTTTT
TRBV6-1	TRBD1	-	TRBJ1-4	CASSKTGTGGEKLFF	TGTGCCAGCAGTAAAACCGGGACAGGGGGAGAAAAACTGTTTTTT
TRBV5-1	TRBD1	-	TRBJ2-2	CASSLRQGWSGELFF	TGCGCCAGCAGCTTGAGACAGGGATGGAGCGGGGAGCTGTTTTTT
TRBV12-3/TRBV12-4	TRBD2	few	TRBJ2-7	CASSSAPERETREQYF	TGTGCCAGCAGTTCAGCCCCGGAGCGGGAAACTCGCGAGCAGTACTTC
TRBV11-1	TRBD2	few	TRBJ2-1	CASSLGGLAGVGEQFF	TGTGCCAGCAGCTTAGGTGGACTAGCGGGAGTTGGGGAGCAGTTCTTC
TRBV5-6	-	few	TRBJ2-7	CASSFRLGQYEQYF	TGTGCCAGCAGCTTCCGGTTGGGGCAGTACGAGCAGTACTTC
TRBV3-1	TRBD1	-	TRBJ2-7	CASSPRDSPVTEQYF	TGTGCCAGCAGCCCCCGGGACAGCCCGGTCACCGAGCAGTACTTC
TRBV9	TRBD1	-	TRBJ1-1	CASSVAGQGPTEAFF	TGTGCCAGCAGCGTAGCGGGACAGGGGCCCACTGAAGCTTTCTTT
TRBV5-1	-	few	TRBJ1-4	CASSPWRRGSNEKLFF	TGCGCCAGCAGCCCCTGGAGGCGTGGCTCTAATGAAAAACTGTTTTTT
TRBV27	TRBD1	few	TRBJ1-3	CASSPHQGDPGNTIYF	TGTGCCAGCAGTCCTCACCAGGGGGATCCAGGAAACACCATATATTTT
TRBV10-3	TRBD2	-	TRBJ2-2	CAIKVGTSGSISGELFF	TGTGCCATCAAAGTCGGGACTAGCGGGAGTATTTCCGGGGAGCTGTTTTTT
TRBV5-1	-	few	TRBJ1-1	CASSLPGEGTEAFF	TGCGCCAGCAGCCTACCGGGGGAAGGCACTGAAGCTTTCTTT
TRBV4-1	TRBD2	few	TRBJ2-1	CASSQVSGGSYNEQFF	TGCGCCAGCAGCCAAGTTAGCGGGGGCTCCTACAATGAGCAGTTCTTC
TRBV28	TRBD2	once	TRBJ2-4	CASSRPSGRAKNIQYF	TGTGCCAGCAGCCGCCCTAGCGGGAGGGCCAAAAACATTCAGTACTTC
TRBV20-1	-	-	TRBJ2-7	CSALARTGSGEQYF	TGCAGTGCCTTGGCCCGGACTGGGAGCGGCGAGCAGTACTTC
TRBV15	TRBD2	many	TRBJ2-1	CATSRTPSGWGNEQFF	TGTGCCACCAGCAGGACGCCTAGCGGGTGGGGGAATGAGCAGTTCTTC
TRBV21-1	-	many	TRBJ1-1	CASSKAPGGRTNTEAFF	TGTGCCAGCAGCAAAGCCCCAGGGGGAAGGACGAACACTGAAGCTTTCTTT
TRBV27	TRBD2	few	TRBJ2-2	CATRLAGGVTGELFF	TGTGCCACGCGTTTAGCGGGAGGGGTCACCGGGGAGCTGTTTTTT
TRBV5-1	-	-	TRBJ1-3	CASRSPGSGNTIYF	TGCGCCAGCAGGTCACCGGGATCTGGAAACACCATATATTTT
TRBV29-1	-	-	TRBJ1-2	CSVEDETDYGYTF	TGCAGCGTTGAAGACGAGACAGACTATGGCTACACCTTC
TRBV3-1	TRBD2	-	TRBJ2-4	CASSQLAGGDIQYF	TGTGCCAGCAGCCAATTAGCGGGAGGGGACATTCAGTACTTC
TRBV7-3	TRBD1	few	TRBJ2-1	CASSLMTGSMRSGWNEQFF	TGTGCCAGCAGCTTAATGACAGGGTCAATGCGATCCGGATGGAATGAGCAGTTCTTC
TRBV10-3	-	few	TRBJ2-3	CAISREKGTDTQYF	TGTGCCATCAGCCGGGAGAAAGGCACAGATACGCAGTATTTT
TRBV5-1	-	-	TRBJ2-1	CASSPGTGLQGGEQFF	TGCGCCAGCAGCCCGGGAACGGGACTGCAAGGAGGTGAGCAGTTCTTC
TRBV24-1	-	few	TRBJ2-1	CATSDFVGGSYNEQFF	TGTGCCACCAGTGATTTTGTGGGGGGCTCCTACAATGAGCAGTTCTTC
TRBV11-1	-	-	TRBJ2-3	CASSFDRASGSPTDTQYF	TGTGCCAGCAGCTTCGACAGGGCAAGCGGGAGTCCCACAGATACGCAGTATTTT